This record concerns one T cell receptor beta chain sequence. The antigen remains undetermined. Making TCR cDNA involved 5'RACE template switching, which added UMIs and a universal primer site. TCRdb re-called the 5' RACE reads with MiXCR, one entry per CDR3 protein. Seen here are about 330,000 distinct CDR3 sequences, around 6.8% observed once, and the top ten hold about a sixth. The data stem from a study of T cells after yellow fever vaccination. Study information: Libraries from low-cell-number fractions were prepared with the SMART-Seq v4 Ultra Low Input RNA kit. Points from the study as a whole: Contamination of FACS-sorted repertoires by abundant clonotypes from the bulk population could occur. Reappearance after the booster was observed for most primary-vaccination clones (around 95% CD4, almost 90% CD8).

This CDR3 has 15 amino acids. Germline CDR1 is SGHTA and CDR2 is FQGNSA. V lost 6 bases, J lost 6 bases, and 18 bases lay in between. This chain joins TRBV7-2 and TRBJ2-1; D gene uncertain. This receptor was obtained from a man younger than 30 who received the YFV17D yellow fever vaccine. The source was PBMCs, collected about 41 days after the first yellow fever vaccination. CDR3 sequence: CASRPALSGINEQFF. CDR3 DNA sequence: TGTGCCAGCAGACCGGCCCTAAGTGGAATCAATGAGCAGTTCTTC.